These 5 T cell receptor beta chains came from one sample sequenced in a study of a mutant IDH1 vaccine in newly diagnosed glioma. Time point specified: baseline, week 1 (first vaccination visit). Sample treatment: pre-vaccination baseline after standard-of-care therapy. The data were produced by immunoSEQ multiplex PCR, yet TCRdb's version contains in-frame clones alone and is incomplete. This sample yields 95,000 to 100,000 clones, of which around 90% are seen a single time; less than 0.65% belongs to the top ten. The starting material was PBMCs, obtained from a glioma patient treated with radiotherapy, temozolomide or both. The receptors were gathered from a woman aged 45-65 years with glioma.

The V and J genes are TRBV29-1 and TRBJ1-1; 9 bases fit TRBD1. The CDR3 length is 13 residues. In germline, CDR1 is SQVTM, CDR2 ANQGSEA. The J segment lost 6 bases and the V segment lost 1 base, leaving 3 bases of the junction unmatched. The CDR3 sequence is CSVEGRQGAEAFF. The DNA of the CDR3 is TGCAGCGTTGAAGGACGACAGGGGGCTGAAGCTTTCTTT.

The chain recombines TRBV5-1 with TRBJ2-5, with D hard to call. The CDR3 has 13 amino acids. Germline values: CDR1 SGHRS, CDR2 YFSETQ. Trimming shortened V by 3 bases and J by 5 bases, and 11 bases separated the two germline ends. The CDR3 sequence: CASSSQNWETQYF. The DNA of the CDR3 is TGCGCCAGCAGCTCTCAGAATTGGGAGACCCAGTACTTC.

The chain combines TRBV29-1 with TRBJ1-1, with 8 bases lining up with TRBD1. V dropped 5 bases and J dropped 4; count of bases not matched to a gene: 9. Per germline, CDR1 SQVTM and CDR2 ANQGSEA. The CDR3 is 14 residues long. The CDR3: CSVSLQGASTEAFF. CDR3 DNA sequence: TGCAGCGTTTCTCTCCAGGGGGCCTCCACTGAAGCTTTCTTT.

The CDR3: CASSLGQGFYGYTF. The CDR3 DNA follows: TGTGCCAGCAGCTTAGGTCAGGGATTCTATGGCTACACCTTC. The chain joins TRBV11-2 to TRBJ1-2; tentative D call: TRBD1 (5 bases). The length of the CDR3 is 14 residues. Germline V gives CDR1 SGHAT, CDR2 FQNNGV. Trimming shortened V by 1 base and J by 4 bases, and 10 bases separated the two germline ends.

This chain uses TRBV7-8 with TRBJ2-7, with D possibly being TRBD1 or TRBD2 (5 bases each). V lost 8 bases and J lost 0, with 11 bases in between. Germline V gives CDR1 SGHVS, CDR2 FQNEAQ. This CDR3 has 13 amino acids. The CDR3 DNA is TGTGCCAGCTTCGTCGGGGCCTCCTACGAGCAGTACTTC. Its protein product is CASFVGASYEQYF. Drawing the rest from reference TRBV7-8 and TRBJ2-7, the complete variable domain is GAGVSQSPRYKVAKRGQDVALRCDPISGHVSLFWYQQALGQGPEFLTYFQNEAQLDKSGLPSDRFFAERPEGSVSTLKIQRTQQEDSAVYLCASFVGASYEQYFGPGTRLTVT.